These T cell receptor beta chains were read from a single sample in a study of shared clonotypes between healthy human individuals. Here immunoSEQ multiplex PCR was the method, and the copy in TCRdb shows in-frame clones only, minus some. The table lists about 2.5 million clones, 85% to 95% of them singletons, with about 0.41% in the top ten. The specimen sequenced was naive CD4+ T cells from PBMCs. These receptors all come from a man aged 18 to 29 in good health. Some clones in this sample may be carry-over from other donors' samples. Both conserved end residues are part of each CDR3. The D gene is left open where the match is weak. Clone size is not always given. Where it is, it says once, few, many or a class for expanded clones.

>TRBV5-1|-|TRBJ2-2|TRBD1
TGCGCCAGCAGCGACGACAGGGGCACCGGGGAGCTGTTTTTT
CASSDDRGTGELFF
>TRBV25-1|-|TRBJ1-6|TRBD1
TGTGCCAGCAGTGAATCGGGACAGGTTTCACCCCTCCACTTT
CASSESGQVSPLHF
>TRBV28|few|TRBJ1-5|-
TGTGCCAGCAGTGGTCCGGCTGCGTCTGGTCAGCCCCAGCATTTT
CASSGPAASGQPQHF
>TRBV30|-|TRBJ2-3|TRBD1
TGTGCCTGGAGTCGATTGGACAGGGACACAGATACGCAGTATTTT
CAWSRLDRDTDTQYF
>TRBV29-1|few|TRBJ1-1|-
TGCAGCGTTGAAACTCAGAGCAACACTGAAGCTTTCTTT
CSVETQSNTEAFF
>TRBV2|-|TRBJ1-4|-
TGTGCCAGCAGACAGGAATCTAATGAAAAACTGTTTTTT
CASRQESNEKLFF
>TRBV7-2|-|TRBJ2-1|-
TGTGCCAGCAGCTTATTAGGGCAGGGGTGGAATGAGCAGTTCTTC
CASSLLGQGWNEQFF
>TRBV4-2|-|TRBJ2-5|-
TGTGCCAGCAGCCAAGATGTCGGGGCAGGCCAAGAGACCCAGTACTTC
CASSQDVGAGQETQYF
>TRBV28|-|TRBJ2-1|TRBD1
TGTGCCAGCAGGCCAAACCCGGGACAGGGCAACAATGAGCAGTTCTTC
CASRPNPGQGNNEQFF
>TRBV28|-|TRBJ1-2|-
TGTGCCAGCAGGCTACAGATTTCAGGCGGCTACACCTTC
CASRLQISGGYTF
>TRBV7-3|-|TRBJ2-2|-
TGTGCCAGCAGCGTCACCGGGGAGCTGTTTTTT
CASSVTGELFF
>TRBV1|-|TRBJ2-3|-
TGCACCAGCAGCCAAGTAAAGGCCGGGACTAGCGGCTTGAGCTGGGATACGCAGTATTTT
CTSSQVKAGTSGLSWDTQYF
>TRBV16|-|TRBJ1-4|TRBD1
TGTGCCAGCAGCCCACAGGGGGCGCGTGAAAAACTGTTTTTT
CASSPQGAREKLFF
>TRBV18|-|TRBJ2-7|TRBD2
TGTGCCAGCTCATACGACTACAGCGGGGGTTCCTACGAGCAGTACTTC
CASSYDYSGGSYEQYF
>TRBV4-2|-|TRBJ2-1|TRBD1
TGTGCCAGCAGCCGGACCGACAGGGGAGCGAATGAGCAGTTCTTC
CASSRTDRGANEQFF
>TRBV12-5|-|TRBJ1-1|-
TGTGCTAGTGGTTTGAATGTAGTCAGCGGGGCCACTGAAGCTTTCTTT
CASGLNVVSGATEAFF
>TRBV5-3|-|TRBJ2-7|-
TGTGCCAGAAGAACTACTAGCTGCCCTTACGAGCAGTACTTC
CARRTTSCPYEQYF
>TRBV19|-|TRBJ1-1|-
TGTGCCAGTATCAAAAGAACGACAGCGGACACTGAAGCTTTCTTT
CASIKRTTADTEAFF
>TRBV5-5|once|TRBJ1-1|-
TGTGCCAGCAGCTATGACAGGCCCACTGAAGCTTTCTTT
CASSYDRPTEAFF
>TRBV30|-|TRBJ1-1|-
TGTGCCTGGAGTGCCTCGAACACTGAAGCTTTCTTT
CAWSASNTEAFF
>TRBV7-3|-|TRBJ2-2|TRBD2
TGTGCCAGCAGCAGAGGACTAGCTGGTTCCGGGGAGCTGTTTTTT
CASSRGLAGSGELFF
>TRBV7-2|-|TRBJ2-2|-
TGTGCCAGCAGCCCCCTATCGGGAGTAATCACCGGGGAGCTGTTTTTT
CASSPLSGVITGELFF
>TRBV29-1|-|TRBJ1-1|-
TGCAGCGTTGTATCTGGACTAGGAGGAGCTTTCTTT
CSVVSGLGGAFF
>TRBV7-9|-|TRBJ2-1|-
TGTGCCAGCAGCTTCCTGACTGGTCCCGCCTACAATGAGCAGTTCTTC
CASSFLTGPAYNEQFF
>TRBV2|-|TRBJ2-5|-
TGTGCCAGCAGCATCACCCCCCGGGGACAAGAGACCCAGTACTTC
CASSITPRGQETQYF
>TRBV5-1|-|TRBJ2-2|TRBD1
TGCGCCAGCAGCTTGACAGGGGCCAACACCGGGGAGCTGTTTTTT
CASSLTGANTGELFF
>TRBV25-1|-|TRBJ1-5|TRBD1
TGTGCCAGCAGTGAATTAGGGACAGCTAGCAATCAGCCCCAGCATTTT
CASSELGTASNQPQHF
>TRBV6-1|-|TRBJ2-7|TRBD1
TGTGCCAGCAGGGGGGCAGGGGGAATTTACGAGCAGTACTTC
CASRGAGGIYEQYF
>TRBV19|-|TRBJ2-2|TRBD2
TGTGCCAGTAGTGCTGGACTAGCGGGGAGACCGAACACCGGGGAGCTGTTTTTT
CASSAGLAGRPNTGELFF
>TRBV7-9|-|TRBJ2-3|TRBD2
TGTGCCAGCAGCTTAGTTGCTAGCGGATTAGATACGCAGTATTTT
CASSLVASGLDTQYF
>TRBV5-4|-|TRBJ2-2|TRBD1
TGTGCCAGCAGTCCGGGACAGGGGGCCAGCGGGGAGCTGTTTTTT
CASSPGQGASGELFF
>TRBV28|-|TRBJ1-3|-
TGTGCCAGCAGTTTGGACTCTGGAAACACCATATATTTT
CASSLDSGNTIYF
>TRBV28|-|TRBJ2-7|TRBD2
TGTGCCTTCGGGGGGGACCCCTACGAGCAGTACTTC
CAFGGDPYEQYF
>TRBV19|-|TRBJ1-3|-
TGTGCCAGTAGTATTCTTCTCGGGTCGGGAAACACCATATATTTT
CASSILLGSGNTIYF